This T cell receptor beta chain was sequenced during a study of cytotoxic CD8 clonotypes in ibrutinib-treated CLL. Study-level results: Once treatment began, public clonotypes, which were uncommon, contracted or stayed stable. Ibrutinib response saw clonality rise, and progression saw it return toward baseline.

For TCR beta libraries, roughly 1.9 micrograms of genomic DNA were obtained from cryopreserved PBMCs. Profiling relied on immunoSEQ multiplex PCR, and the TCRdb table lists in-frame clones only, not all of them. The sample holds a few hundred thousand clones, roughly 74% seen once. Regarding this clone: No antigen is known for it.

CDR3 length: 12 amino acids. V lost 6 bases to trimming and J lost 0 bases, with 5 bases between them. Germline V gives CDR1 SGHRS, CDR2 YFSETQ. The receptor's source is a human donor with chronic lymphocytic leukemia. The chain has TRBV5-1 and TRBJ2-3; no definite D call. Sequenced material: PBMCs, taken after 24 months of ibrutinib treatment. CDR3: CASKASTDTQYF. CDR3 DNA: TGCGCCAGCAAGGCTAGCACAGATACGCAGTATTTT.